The 8 T cell receptor beta chains below come from one sample, sequenced in a study of blood T cell repertoires in COVID-19. Clones were sequenced by immunoSEQ multiplex PCR, and TCRdb holds only the in-frame ones, with some missing. Among roughly 60,000 clones listed, 70% to 90% were seen once. Material for sequencing was peripheral blood. The receptors were sampled from a human donor with active COVID-19. The donor label of this sample is uncertain.

The rearrangement uses TRBV15 and TRBJ2-5; no reliable D call. The germline V gene encodes CDR1 LNHNV and CDR2 YYDKDF (reference sequence). With 0 bases removed from V and 4 bases from J, the gap between germline ends came to 3 bases. The CDR3 runs 12 residues. CDR3 sequence reads: CATSRDRETQYF. Written as DNA, the CDR3 is TGTGCCACCAGCAGAGATAGAGAGACCCAGTACTTC.

This rearrangement joins TRBV7-3 to TRBJ2-3; a possible D gene is TRBD1 (6 bases). The germline gives CDR1 SGHTA, CDR2 FQGTGA. With 4 bases removed from V and 4 bases from J, the gap between germline ends came to 24 bases. This CDR3 has 18 amino acids. In nucleotides, the CDR3 is TGTGCCAGCAGCTCCCAACGGGACACACGGCGATTGGCAGATACGCAGTATTTT. The encoded protein is CASSSQRDTRRLADTQYF.

The chain has TRBV2 and TRBJ2-7; D is unclear. In germline, CDR1 is SNHLY, CDR2 FYNNEI. This CDR3 is 15 amino acids long. V gave up 6 bases and J gave up 4 bases, with 19 bases separating them. The CDR3 spells CASRPVHPEAYEQYF. The CDR3 DNA sequence: TGTGCCAGCAGACCAGTTCACCCTGAGGCTTACGAGCAGTACTTC.

The chain carries TRBV27 and TRBJ1-2, with TRBD1 identical over 7 bases. The trim removed 6 bases at V and 8 bases at J, leaving 6 bases unmatched. Per the germline V gene, CDR1 is MNHEY and CDR2 is SMNVEV (reference sequence). The CDR3 loop spans 12 amino acids. This CDR3 reads CASRRDSSGYTF. The CDR3 DNA reads as TGTGCCAGCAGAAGGGACAGCTCGGGCTACACCTTC.

The rearrangement joins TRBV18 to TRBJ2-7; D gene uncertain. CDR3 size: 16 residues. Germline-derived CDR1 and CDR2 are KGHSH and LQKENI. Trimming removed 6 bases at V and 3 bases at J, with 21 bases between. As DNA, the CDR3 is TGTGCCAGCTCCCACCAAACAACCTGGGCAAGCTACGAGCAGTACTTC. As protein: CASSHQTTWASYEQYF.

The chain carries TRBV2 and TRBJ2-7, with 8 bases aligning to TRBD2. Losses at the gene ends were 4 bases for V and 3 bases for J; bases not matched to a gene: 8. Per the germline V gene, CDR1 is SNHLY and CDR2 is FYNNEI. The CDR3 is made up of 15 amino acids. CDR3 nucleotide sequence: TGTGCCAGCAGTGTCGGGATTAGCGGGAACTACGAGCAGTACTTC. Translated: CASSVGISGNYEQYF.

The chain links TRBV7-8 to TRBJ1-2; 9 bases are shared with TRBD1. This CDR3 has 14 residues. The V segment lost 2 bases and the J segment 6 bases; nucleotides outside the gene matches: 4. Per the germline V gene, CDR1 is SGHVS and CDR2 is FQNEAQ. The CDR3 loop reads CASSLSTGGDGYTF. The CDR3 DNA sequence: TGTGCCAGCAGCTTATCCACAGGGGGCGATGGCTACACCTTC.

This clone was detected a few times. V gene TRBV2 combines with J gene TRBJ2-2; possibly TRBD1 for D (5 bases). Germline lookup yields CDR1 SNHLY and CDR2 FYNNEI. Trimming stripped 1 base from V and 5 bases from J, with 11 bases between. The CDR3 has 15 amino acids. In DNA, the CDR3 is TGTGCCAGCAGTGAAGAGCAGGGTATAACCGGGGAGCTGTTTTTT. Translating gives CASSEEQGITGELFF.